Listed below are T cell receptor beta chains from one sample, sequenced in a study of cytomegalovirus exposure and HLA in healthy donors. The table came from immunoSEQ multiplex PCR; TCRdb's copy has only in-frame clones and leaves some out. The specimen's table records under 75,000 clones. Input material: PBMCs. These TCRs come from a female donor in good health and CMV-seropositive. Each CDR3 is given with its conserved first and last residue. A D gene is named only where the DNA matches it firmly.

v_gene: TRBV27; d_gene: .; j_gene: TRBJ1-1; len: 13; CDR3aa: CASSKTVNTEAFF; CDR3nt: TGTGCCAGCAGCAAGACAGTGAACACTGAAGCTTTCTTT
v_gene: TRBV28; d_gene: .; j_gene: TRBJ1-1; len: 14; CDR3aa: CASPPSGGITEAFF; CDR3nt: TGTGCCAGCCCACCTTCGGGAGGTATTACTGAAGCTTTCTTT
v_gene: TRBV30; d_gene: TRBD2; j_gene: TRBJ2-7; len: 15; CDR3aa: CAGSEGLAGVYEQYF; CDR3nt: TGTGCCGGGAGTGAGGGACTAGCGGGAGTCTACGAGCAGTACTTC
v_gene: TRBV6-1; d_gene: .; j_gene: TRBJ1-5; len: 15; CDR3aa: CASRQGAGAFQPQHF; CDR3nt: TGTGCCAGCAGGCAGGGTGCGGGGGCTTTTCAGCCCCAGCATTTT
v_gene: TRBV6-5; d_gene: .; j_gene: TRBJ1-2; len: 12; CDR3aa: CATSSPGELHTF; CDR3nt: TGTGCCACATCCTCCCCCGGGGAACTTCACACCTTC
v_gene: TRBV7-6; d_gene: .; j_gene: TRBJ2-1; len: 16; CDR3aa: CASSPSSAGFSDEQFF; CDR3nt: TGTGCCAGCAGCCCCTCCTCCGCGGGGTTTAGCGATGAGCAGTTCTTC
v_gene: TRBV5-6; d_gene: TRBD2; j_gene: TRBJ2-7; len: 14; CDR3aa: CANSLVGGVYEQYF; CDR3nt: TGTGCCAACAGCTTGGTCGGGGGGGTTTACGAGCAGTACTTC
v_gene: TRBV7-2; d_gene: .; j_gene: TRBJ1-4; len: 15; CDR3aa: CASSSTGRTNEKLFF; CDR3nt: TGTGCCAGCAGCTCAACAGGGCGAACTAATGAAAAACTGTTTTTT
v_gene: TRBV30; d_gene: TRBD1; j_gene: TRBJ1-2; len: 16; CDR3aa: CAWSSGQGARSYGYTF; CDR3nt: TGTGCCTGGAGTTCTGGACAGGGGGCGAGGAGCTATGGCTACACCTTC
v_gene: TRBV4-1; d_gene: .; j_gene: TRBJ2-5; len: 14; CDR3aa: CASSQDRGRENQYF; CDR3nt: TGCGCCAGCAGCCAAGATAGAGGGAGAGAGAACCAGTACTTC
v_gene: TRBV27; d_gene: TRBD1; j_gene: TRBJ1-5; len: 13; CDR3aa: CASSQGADQPQHF; CDR3nt: TGTGCCAGCTCACAGGGGGCTGATCAGCCCCAGCATTTT
v_gene: TRBV4-1; d_gene: TRBD1; j_gene: TRBJ2-7; len: 13; CDR3aa: CASSPGQVYEQYF; CDR3nt: TGCGCCAGCAGCCCAGGACAGGTCTACGAGCAGTACTTC
v_gene: TRBV7-9; d_gene: TRBD2; j_gene: TRBJ2-7; len: 13; CDR3aa: CASSLSGSNEQYF; CDR3nt: TGTGCCAGCAGCTTAAGCGGGAGTAACGAGCAGTACTTC
v_gene: TRBV5-4; d_gene: .; j_gene: TRBJ2-3; len: 15; CDR3aa: CASRGWGDGTDTQYF; CDR3nt: TGTGCCAGCCGAGGGTGGGGGGATGGGACAGATACGCAGTATTTT
v_gene: TRBV7-9; d_gene: TRBD1; j_gene: TRBJ1-4; len: 14; CDR3aa: CASSSTGFGEKLFF; CDR3nt: TGTGCCAGCAGCTCGACAGGGTTCGGTGAAAAACTGTTTTTT
v_gene: TRBV5-6; d_gene: .; j_gene: TRBJ2-5; len: 14; CDR3aa: CASSLAYREETQYF; CDR3nt: TGTGCCAGCAGCTTGGCCTACAGGGAAGAGACCCAGTACTTC
v_gene: TRBV30; d_gene: TRBD1; j_gene: TRBJ1-5; len: 14; CDR3aa: CAWSPGQGDQPQHF; CDR3nt: TGTGCCTGGAGTCCTGGACAGGGAGATCAGCCCCAGCATTTT
v_gene: TRBV9; d_gene: TRBD2; j_gene: TRBJ2-5; len: 16; CDR3aa: CASSPHSGREPETQYF; CDR3nt: TGTGCCAGCAGCCCGCATAGCGGGAGGGAACCAGAGACCCAGTACTTC
v_gene: TRBV6-5; d_gene: .; j_gene: TRBJ1-1; len: 15; CDR3aa: CASSNGPLGNTEAFF; CDR3nt: TGTGCCAGCAGCAATGGTCCTCTAGGGAACACTGAAGCTTTCTTT
v_gene: TRBV6-5; d_gene: TRBD2; j_gene: TRBJ2-5; len: 15; CDR3aa: CASSYSGGGGETQYF; CDR3nt: TGTGCCAGCAGTTACTCGGGAGGCGGGGGTGAGACCCAGTACTTC
v_gene: TRBV28; d_gene: .; j_gene: TRBJ2-7; len: 17; CDR3aa: CASSSPLGPGSLYEQYF; CDR3nt: TGTGCCAGCAGTTCGCCTTTGGGCCCAGGGTCTCTTTACGAGCAGTACTTC
v_gene: TRBV30; d_gene: TRBD2; j_gene: TRBJ2-5; len: 17; CDR3aa: CAWTPTGGIPPGETQYF; CDR3nt: TGTGCCTGGACCCCAACGGGGGGGATTCCCCCGGGAGAGACCCAGTACTTC
v_gene: TRBV4-2; d_gene: TRBD1; j_gene: TRBJ2-5; len: 17; CDR3aa: CASSLTTGTGAQETQYF; CDR3nt: TGTGCCAGCAGCCTCACAACCGGGACAGGGGCCCAAGAGACCCAGTACTTC
v_gene: TRBV6-5; d_gene: .; j_gene: TRBJ1-2; len: 14; CDR3aa: CASSYLAEGYGYTF; CDR3nt: TGTGCCAGCAGTTACTTGGCGGAGGGCTATGGCTACACCTTC
v_gene: TRBV7-2; d_gene: TRBD1; j_gene: TRBJ2-7; len: 14; CDR3aa: CASSKDRGRNEQYF; CDR3nt: TGTGCCAGCAGCAAGGACAGGGGAAGGAACGAGCAGTACTTC
v_gene: TRBV6-5; d_gene: .; j_gene: TRBJ1-4; len: 12; CDR3aa: CASSDLQRQLFF; CDR3nt: TGTGCCAGCAGTGACCTACAGCGGCAACTGTTTTTT